This T cell receptor (beta chain) was found in a study of response to subunit inactivated influenza vaccine. Whole-study findings and limits: The authors put forward the suggestion that each seasonal influenza vaccination may bring in only a limited number of new T cells.

This clonotype was seen ten or more times. Its antigen is as yet unknown. CDR3 length: 11 amino acids. Trimming cost V 1 base and J 15 bases, with 10 bases left between them. Germline V gene lookup returns CDR1 LGHDT and CDR2 YNNKEL (reference sequence). Each CDR3 protein is one row after TCRdb ran MiXCR on the RT-PCR reads. The repertoire has 500,000 to 550,000 distinct CDR3 sequences, roughly 7.6% of them found once; the top ten carry over 10%. This receptor was taken from a man aged 50 to 69 who received an inactivated influenza vaccine. Sequencing used PBMCs from blood, obtained roughly 24 months after vaccination. This rearrangement joins TRBV3-1 to TRBJ2-4, with D perhaps TRBD1 or TRBD2 (5 bases each). The CDR3 DNA sequence: TGTGCCAGCAGCCAAGGGGGGAGAGGGTACTTC. It is translated as CASSQGGRGYF.